This T cell receptor beta chain was sequenced in a study of vaccination effects on CD4 cells after COVID-19. ViraFEST used viral peptide pools to expand antigen-specific CD4+ T cells before sequencing. Researchers isolated CD4+ T cells once about eleven days of culture had elapsed. Two doses of either BNT162b2 or mRNA-1273 were given to each participant. This table comes from immunoSEQ multiplex PCR, and its TCRdb copy is limited to in-frame clones, with some not included. The data contain under 80,000 clones, roughly three quarters of them singletons. Details on this clone: The antigen remains undetermined.

J was trimmed by 5 bases and V by 5 bases; bases with no gene match: 13. This CDR3 is 17 amino acids long. CDR1 LNHDA and CDR2 SQIVND come from the germline V gene (reference sequence). This specimen was CD4+ T cells from PBMCs cultured with HCoV-OC43 spike peptides, taken after COVID-19 vaccination. Subset of the sample: HCoV-OC43 spike overlapping peptide pool stimulation. The sequence derives from a human donor who received a COVID-19 vaccine. The chain is built from TRBV19 and TRBJ2-1, with TRBD1 identical over 9 bases. The CDR3 region has the DNA TGTGCCAGTAGTTTCCAGACCGGGACAGGGAGACACAATGAGCAGTTCTTC. Translated, it gives CASSFQTGTGRHNEQFF.